This TCR beta chain appears in the sequencing data of a study of blood T cell repertoires in COVID-19. This clone was observed once. The data were produced by immunoSEQ multiplex PCR, yet TCRdb's version contains in-frame clones alone and is incomplete. The table has some 490,000 clones, approximately 83% seen once. Germline CDR1 is SEHNR and CDR2 is FQNEAQ (reference sequence). V lost 5 bases to trimming and J lost 6 bases, with 20 bases between them. The CDR3 loop spans 16 amino acids. The chain is built from TRBV7-9 and TRBJ1-5; possibly TRBD1 for D (5 bases). The sequenced sample was peripheral blood. The clonotype comes from a human donor in a cohort sampled during active COVID-19. The CDR3 nucleotides are TGTGCCAGCAGCCCCTGGAATACAGGTGTAGGTCAGCCCCAGCATTTT. This codes for CASSPWNTGVGQPQHF.